The clone carrying this TCR beta chain was seen more than once but under ten times. Antigen unknown. Total RNA extracted from each sample amounted to at least 5.5 micrograms. Trimming cost V 10 bases and J 1 base, with 30 bases left between them. Germline lookup yields CDR1 MNHNS and CDR2 SASEGT. The CDR3 sequence is 19 residues long. These data originate in a study of blood T cells in healthy people across ages. Sample-barcoded 5' priming and a J-beta primer mix drove a second PCR of roughly 6 to 12 cycles. TCRdb reprocessed the 5' RACE reads with MiXCR, giving one entry per CDR3 protein. The sample lists over 500,000 distinct CDR3 sequences; about 27% were seen once. Study outcomes and limitations: A roughly linear fall in TCR beta diversity per million T cells was seen with increasing age. Leaving the PBMCs unsorted stopped any conclusive comparison of naive versus antigen-experienced cells.

The sample was also reused in another study, on T cells of mothers and their children.

The sample consisted of blood. The TCR was taken from a boy between 2 and 15 years old in good health. The chain has TRBV6-1 and TRBJ2-3; D ambiguous. CDR3 amino acids: CATVSRSWTFSFGTDTQYF. DNA for the CDR3: TGTGCCACCGTCTCCCGAAGCTGGACCTTCTCCTTCGGCACAGATACGCAGTATTTT.